This T cell receptor (beta chain) was profiled in a study of cytomegalovirus exposure and HLA in healthy donors. Germline V gene data show CDR1 as SGHTA and CDR2 as FQGNSA. V lost 5 bases and J 10 bases, leaving 15 bases between the germline ends. The CDR3 runs to 13 residues. TCRdb keeps only in-frame clones here, not all; method: immunoSEQ multiplex PCR. This repertoire shows roughly 120,000 clones, roughly 86% found once; its top ten account for about 2%. Sample: PBMCs. V usage is TRBV7-2 and J usage is TRBJ2-1; unclear D gene. The sequence derives from a woman under 30 in good health and CMV-seronegative. CDR3 protein: CASSPPEQWEQFF. In nucleotides, the CDR3 is TGTGCCAGCAGCCCTCCCGAGCAATGGGAGCAGTTCTTC.